This T cell receptor beta chain stems from a study of glioma-infiltrating T cells after dendritic cell vaccination. The data were produced by immunoSEQ multiplex PCR, yet TCRdb's version contains in-frame clones alone and is incomplete. The sample records 80,000 to 100,000 clones, 75% to 85% being singletons. Germline CDR1 SEHNR, CDR2 FQNEAQ (reference sequence). The V segment lost 1 base and the J segment 4 bases; nucleotides outside the gene matches: 2. The CDR3 runs 14 residues. The clonotype comes from a human donor with glioblastoma. The sample was blood, taken before dendritic cell vaccination. The rearrangement uses TRBV7-9 and TRBJ1-1; 8 bases match TRBD1. The CDR3 region is CASSLGTGSTEAFF. The DNA for the CDR3 is TGTGCCAGCAGCTTAGGGACAGGGTCCACTGAAGCTTTCTTT.